The TCR beta chain described here comes from a study of blood T cell repertoires in COVID-19. The V segment lost 2 bases and the J segment 8 bases; nucleotides outside the gene matches: 5. The CDR3 extends over 14 amino acids. Germline CDR1 MNHEY, CDR2 SVGEGT. Clones were sequenced by immunoSEQ multiplex PCR, and TCRdb holds only the in-frame ones, with some missing. The sample has around 94,000 clones, approximately 88% seen once. Sequenced material: peripheral blood. The receptor was isolated from a human donor in a cohort sampled during active COVID-19. This rearrangement joins TRBV6-2 or TRBV6-3 to TRBJ1-1, with 10 bases aligning to TRBD1. The CDR3 is CASSYPRTGGEAFF. The DNA of the CDR3 is TGTGCCAGCAGTTACCCAAGGACAGGGGGAGAAGCTTTCTTT.